This entry concerns a single T cell receptor (beta chain). This clonotype showed up just a few times. Its antigen has not been determined. Per-nucleotide qualities are absent, and no much larger clonotype sits a single base away. From cysteine to phenylalanine, the CDR3 is 14 amino acids long. The only DNA kept is the CDR3, 42 bases in frame from the first base. A distance of 12 bases separates the germline ends of V and J, which lose 0 bases and 5 bases respectively. Looking up the germline V gene yields CDR1 SGHRS and CDR2 YFSETQ. The method behind the library was RT-PCR. TCRdb names Illumina HiSeq 2500 as the instrument used. TCRdb reran the public reads through fastp at Q25 and MiXCR, keeping productive beta chains. Here each entry gathers all rows of one CDR3 protein and keeps the most common genes and DNA. The sample profile shows about 800,000 distinct CDR3 sequences; about 20% of them were found once. The ten largest clones take up 10% of the sample.

This sample was included in a study of response to subunit inactivated influenza vaccine (dated by TCRdb to 2016 to 2018). Regarding the complete study: The study used deep quantitative T cell receptor repertoire profiling to track responses to a trivalent subunit inactivated influenza vaccine. The investigation overall reported the following: The authors proposed that each seasonal influenza vaccination may bring in only a limited number of new T cells.

This sequence was found in a man aged 50-59 years who received an inactivated influenza vaccine. Donor details come from another sample of the same person, matched by shared clones. This specimen consisted of PBMCs from blood, obtained 4 to 6 days after vaccination. The chain is assembled from TRBV5-1 and TRBJ2-7; the D gene lacks a confident call. The CDR3 region: CASSLVGTADEQYF. The DNA reads TGCGCCAGCAGCTTGGTAGGCACGGCCGACGAGCAGTACTTC. This CDR3, with the reference TRBV5-1 and TRBJ2-7 proteins standing in past its ends, gives the full variable domain KAGVTQTPRYLIKTRGQQVTLSCSPISGHRSVSWYQQTPGQGLQFLFEYFSETQRNKGNFPGRFSGRQFSNSRSEMNVSTLELGDSALYLCASSLVGTADEQYFGPGTRLTVT.